The clone carrying this T cell receptor beta chain has a single count. The data were taken from a study of ipilimumab plus nivolumab after autologous stem cell transplantation. On the study more broadly: Myeloma patients were high-risk transplant-naive or relapsed within 3 years of first autologous transplant.

Profiled with immunoSEQ multiplex PCR; TCRdb holds only in-frame clones, not every one. Among 5,000 or so clones listed, approximately 70% were seen once. Sequencing was performed on PBMCs, taken in a trial of ipilimumab plus nivolumab as post-transplant consolidation. This TCR was sampled from a male donor with multiple myeloma.

The CDR3 here is CSATGTGADTEAFF. As DNA, the CDR3 is TGCAGCGCCACCGGGACAGGGGCTGACACTGAAGCTTTCTTT. The rearrangement joins TRBV29-1 to TRBJ1-1; 10 positions agree with TRBD1. CDR1 and CDR2 from the germline V gene are SQVTM and ANQGSEA. The V segment lost 7 bases and the J segment 3 bases; nucleotides outside the gene matches: 8. This CDR3 is 14 amino acids long.